This TCR beta chain originates from a study of OX40 agonist ivuxolimab in advanced cancers. Overall study: Ivuxolimab was administered intravenously to patients at 0.01 to 10 mg/kg every 2 weeks.

V lost 4 bases and J lost 6; bases outside the gene matches: 4. Germline V gives CDR1 LNHDA, CDR2 SQIVND (reference sequence). This CDR3 has 14 amino acids. Overall study findings and caveats: Clonal expansion among partial responders at 0.1-3.0 mg/kg ranked near the lowest. The study found that CD8+ T cells averaged more expanded clones than CD4+. At 0.1 to 3.0 mg/kg, CD4+ and CD8+ blood T cells expanded clonally by week 6.

This clone was seen a single time. The antigen is unknown. Measured with immunoSEQ multiplex PCR; TCRdb has only the in-frame clones, and not every one. The table records over 50,000 clones, roughly 80% of them present only once. This chain links TRBV19 with TRBJ2-7, with TRBD2 matching 12 bases. Specimen: CD4+ or CD8+ T cells sorted from blood, collected in a trial of the OX40 agonist ivuxolimab. The sequence was collected from an adult with an advanced solid tumor such as melanoma, head and neck, liver or kidney cancer. The CDR3 spells CASSTSGGASEQYF. CDR3 DNA sequence: TGTGCCAGTAGTACTAGCGGGGGGGCCTCCGAGCAGTACTTC.